Below, 29 T cell receptor beta chains from the same sample are listed, as sequenced in a study of blood T cell repertoires in COVID-19. Measured with immunoSEQ multiplex PCR; TCRdb has only the in-frame clones, and not every one. Of around 220,000 clones detected, approximately 80% appear once; the ten largest clones hold under 10%. Material: peripheral blood. These receptors were collected from a woman of 80 years or more with COVID-19, enrolled during active disease.

The chain joins TRBV9 to TRBJ2-5; TRBD2 aligns across 11 bases. The CDR3 has 13 residues. Germline V gives CDR1 SGDLS, CDR2 YYNGEE. Trimming cost V 0 bases and J 13 bases; bases outside gene matches: 5. This CDR3 is CASSVVSGGAPYF. The CDR3 region has the DNA TGTGCCAGCAGCGTAGTTAGCGGGGGGGCCCCGTACTTC.

This clone has a single count. In DNA, the CDR3 is TGTGCCAGTAGTATAGGGACAGGGAGCGGCTACACCTTC. It specifies CASSIGTGSGYTF. V usage is TRBV19 and J usage is TRBJ1-2, with 8 bases fitting TRBD1. CDR1 and CDR2 (germline): LNHDA, SQIVND (reference sequence). This CDR3 is built from 13 residues. V trimming: 1 base; J trimming: 8 bases; junction bases outside the gene matches: 3.

This clone has a single count. The chain recombines TRBV7-8 with TRBJ1-5; no clear D gene. Germline assignment: CDR1 SGHVS and CDR2 FQNEAQ. The V gene lost 5 bases and the J gene lost 2 bases, with 7 bases spanning the gap. The CDR3 spans 13 residues. The CDR3 DNA sequence: TGTGCCAGCAGCGACCGGGGCAATCAGCCCCAGCATTTT. Translating it yields CASSDRGNQPQHF. The variable domain in full, completed from reference TRBV7-8 and TRBJ1-5, reads GAGVSQSPRYKVAKRGQDVALRCDPISGHVSLFWYQQALGQGPEFLTYFQNEAQLDKSGLPSDRFFAERPEGSVSTLKIQRTQQEDSAVYLCASSDRGNQPQHFGDGTRLSIL.

J is TRBJ1-1 and V is TRBV5-1; 7 bases line up with TRBD1. The CDR3 is made up of 14 amino acids. Germline trimming cut 2 bases from V and 3 bases from J; bases unmatched to any gene: 4. Germline V CDR1 and CDR2: SGHRS, YFSETQ. CDR3 nucleotide sequence: TGCGCCAGCAGCTTTAAAACAGGGGACACTGAAGCTTTCTTT. Translating gives CASSFKTGDTEAFF.

The V and J genes are TRBV3-1 (or the pseudogene TRBV3-2) and TRBJ2-7; 8 positions agree with TRBD2. The V and J ends lost 2 bases and 7 bases, in that order; junction bases with no gene match: 1. Germline CDR1 and CDR2: LGHDT and YNNKEL (reference sequence). There are 12 residues in the CDR3. The CDR3 protein is CASSQPGGEQYF. The CDR3 DNA sequence: TGTGCCAGCAGCCAACCGGGGGGGGAGCAGTACTTC.

In regard to this clone: The junction departs from the called germline gene at one end, perhaps through a read error. J is TRBJ2-2 and V is TRBV7-7, with TRBD1 identical over 8 bases. CDR3 size: 15 residues. CDR1 and CDR2 from the germline V gene are SSHAT and FNYEAQ (reference sequence). For the CDR3, the DNA is TGTGCTAGCAGTATACAGGGGGGGAACACCGGGGAGCTGTTTTTT. This gives the protein CASSIQGGNTGELFF.

The V call is TRBV27, the J call TRBJ1-5; D is uncertain. V was cut by 6 bases and J by 9 bases, with 12 bases left in between. CDR1 MNHEY and CDR2 SMNVEV come from the germline V gene (reference sequence). The CDR3 has 12 amino acids. The CDR3 DNA follows: TGTGCCAGCAGCTCCCCTTCCCGGCCCCAGCATTTT. Encoded protein: CASSSPSRPQHF.

V and J are TRBV12-3 or TRBV12-4 and TRBJ2-1; D is unclear. The CDR3 has 12 residues. V dropped 2 bases and J dropped 10 bases, with 9 bases sitting between them. CDR3 loop: CASSLTLNEQFF. As DNA, the CDR3 is TGTGCCAGCAGTTTAACCCTAAACGAGCAGTTCTTC.

The chain is built from TRBV21-1 and TRBJ2-1; the table's D gene call, TRBD2, was not cross checked with the DNA. TRBV21-1 is a pseudogene segment. The CDR3 contains 15 residues. CDR3 loop: CASSKVGTNNNEQFF. The CDR3, as DNA: TGTGCCAGCAGCAAAGTTGGGACTAACAACAATGAGCAGTTCTTC.

This chain uses TRBV5-1 with TRBJ1-4; 9 bases fit TRBD1. CDR1 is SGHRS, CDR2 YFSETQ, per germline. After removal of 1 base from V and 8 bases from J, the junction contained 6 bases not matched to a gene. The CDR3 length is 15 residues. This chain's CDR3 is CASSLLGQGGEKLFF. The DNA of the CDR3 is TGCGCCAGCAGCTTGTTGGGACAGGGTGGGGAAAAACTGTTTTTT.

The chain employs TRBV3-1 (or the pseudogene TRBV3-2) and TRBJ2-7; D is ambiguous. CDR1 is LGHDT, CDR2 YNNKEL, per germline (reference sequence). The length of the CDR3 is 13 residues. Trimming pared 3 bases from V and 3 bases from J, leaving 9 bases between. CDR3 in amino acids: CASSHSGGYEQYF. CDR3 in DNA: TGTGCCAGCAGCCACTCCGGCGGCTACGAGCAGTACTTC.

V is TRBV2 and J is TRBJ2-7; a weak D match, TRBD1 (6 bases). Trimming cost V 4 bases and J 1 base, with 11 bases left between them. The CDR3 contains 14 residues. Germline lookup yields CDR1 SNHLY and CDR2 FYNNEI. CDR3 DNA sequence: TGTGCCAGCAGTGTTGGGGGCGGTTCCTACGAGCAGTACTTC. Its translation is CASSVGGGSYEQYF.

The V and J genes are TRBV3-1 (or the pseudogene TRBV3-2) and TRBJ2-1; perhaps TRBD2 as D (6 bases). The CDR3 has 15 amino acids. Per the germline V gene, CDR1 is LGHDT and CDR2 is YNNKEL (reference sequence). Trimming removed 7 bases from V and 5 bases from J, with 18 bases in between. The CDR3 loop is CASKDIGGLNNEQFF. CDR3 nucleotides: TGTGCCAGCAAGGACATCGGGGGTCTGAACAATGAGCAGTTCTTC.

V gene TRBV5-1 combines with J gene TRBJ1-1, with a weak D call TRBD1 (5 bases). This CDR3 comprises 19 residues. V was trimmed by 0 bases and J by 2 bases, leaving 23 bases between them. CDR1 is SGHRS, CDR2 YFSETQ, per germline. The CDR3 DNA follows: TGCGCCAGCAGCTTGGCCTTCGGGGGGACCCCCACCACAAACACTGAAGCTTTCTTT. As protein: CASSLAFGGTPTTNTEAFF.

The chain combines TRBV2 with TRBJ1-6, with TRBD1 matching 7 bases. This CDR3 contains 16 residues. Germline trimming cut 5 bases from V and 10 bases from J; bases unmatched to any gene: 14. Germline CDR1 and CDR2: SNHLY and FYNNEI. CDR3 DNA: TGTGCCAGCAGTCCGAATGTTCAGGCACAGGGGTCACCCCTCCACTTT. This gives the protein CASSPNVQAQGSPLHF.

This chain connects TRBV3-1 (or the pseudogene TRBV3-2) to TRBJ2-3; tentative D call: TRBD2 (5 bases). The CDR3 spans 16 residues. Germline lookup yields CDR1 LGHDT and CDR2 YNNKEL (reference sequence). The V end was cut by 1 base, the J end by 5 bases, with 16 bases between. The CDR3 loop reads CASSQVLASLRDTQYF. DNA of the CDR3: TGTGCCAGCAGCCAAGTATTGGCTAGCCTACGAGATACGCAGTATTTT.

The V gene is TRBV28, the J gene TRBJ2-1, with 7 nucleotides matching TRBD1. Looked up from germline, CDR1 is MDHEN and CDR2 is SYDVKM. The length of the CDR3 is 14 residues. V shed 3 bases, J shed 6 bases, and the junction held 5 bases outside the gene matches. In DNA form, the CDR3 reads TGTGCCAGCAGTTTTGAAAAGGGGGCCAATGAGCAGTTCTTC. Residues: CASSFEKGANEQFF. The whole variable domain, filled in from reference TRBV28 and TRBJ2-1, reads DVKVTQSSRYLVKRTGEKVFLECVQDMDHENMFWYRQDPGLGLRLIYFSYDVKMKEKGDIPEGYSVSREKKERFSLILESASTNQTSMYLCASSFEKGANEQFFGPGTRLTVL.

The chain recombines TRBV9 with TRBJ2-7, with a possible D match to TRBD2 (6 bases). This CDR3 is 14 amino acids long. Trimming took 0 bases from V and 2 from J, leaving 9 bases between them. CDR1 is SGDLS, CDR2 YYNGEE, per germline. CDR3 DNA sequence: TGTGCCAGCAGCGTAGGGAGGGAAGCCTACGAGCAGTACTTC. Its translation: CASSVGREAYEQYF.

The table lists this clone with a count of one. V usage is TRBV10-2 and J usage is TRBJ1-2; D not resolved. V was shortened by 3 bases and J by 6 bases, with 14 bases between the two germline ends. The CDR3 has 14 residues. Per germline, CDR1 WSHSY and CDR2 SAAADI. CDR3 nucleotides: TGCGCCAGCAGTGACCTCCCGGAACGGGATGGCTACACCTTC. It yields the protein CASSDLPERDGYTF.

This clone was detected a few times. The rearrangement uses TRBV4-2 and TRBJ1-5; D is perhaps TRBD1 (6 bases). The germline gives CDR1 LGHNA, CDR2 YNFKEQ. The ends were cut back, 0 bases at V and 3 bases at J, with 18 bases in the middle. CDR3 length equals 18 residues. The CDR3 DNA sequence: TGTGCCAGCAGCCAAGATTCGTACGGCAGGGGCCCCAATCAGCCCCAGCATTTT. It codes for CASSQDSYGRGPNQPQHF.

The rearrangement links TRBV28 to TRBJ2-7, with TRBD2 matching over 12 bases. Trimming took 2 bases from V and 6 from J; bases not matched to a gene: 8. The CDR3 loop spans 16 amino acids. Per germline, CDR1 MDHEN and CDR2 SYDVKM. CDR3 nucleotide sequence: TGTGCCAGCAGTTTAGAGGCTAGCGGGAGGGCCTTCGAGCAGTACTTC. Translation gives CASSLEASGRAFEQYF.

This clone was seen a few times. The rearrangement links TRBV29-1 to TRBJ1-3, with D perhaps TRBD1 (5 bases). The CDR3 length is 14 residues. With 2 bases removed from V and 3 bases from J, the gap between germline ends came to 11 bases. Germline CDR1 reads SQVTM; CDR2 reads ANQGSEA. CDR3 in DNA: TGCAGCGTTGAAACCCAGGGTATTGGAAACACCATATATTTT. It encodes CSVETQGIGNTIYF. Using reference TRBV29-1 and TRBJ1-3 for the parts outside the CDR3, the full variable domain is SAVISQKPSRDICQRGTSLTIQCQVDSQVTMMFWYRQQPGQSLTLIATANQGSEATYESGFVIDKFPISRPNLTFSTLTVSNMSPEDSSIYLCSVETQGIGNTIYFGEGSWLTVV.

V is TRBV10-3 and J is TRBJ2-5; D gene ambiguous. Trimming stripped 3 bases from V and 2 bases from J, with 4 bases between. The CDR3 is 12 residues long. Germline loops: CDR1 ENHRY, CDR2 SYGVKD. The CDR3 reads CAISDQQETQYF. CDR3 coding DNA: TGTGCCATCAGTGATCAACAAGAGACCCAGTACTTC.

This rearrangement joins TRBV27 to TRBJ1-4, with D perhaps TRBD1 (6 bases). Per germline, CDR1 MNHEY and CDR2 SMNVEV (reference sequence). The germline V and J ends were trimmed by 8 bases and 7 bases, with 11 bases remaining between them. This CDR3 is 12 amino acids long. The chain's CDR3 is CASGGLSEKLFF. The CDR3 DNA reads as TGTGCCAGCGGGGGCCTGAGTGAAAAACTGTTTTTT.

The chain employs TRBV5-1 and TRBJ2-1, with 8 bases that match TRBD2. CDR3 size: 16 residues. Germline values: CDR1 SGHRS, CDR2 YFSETQ. J gave up 4 bases and V 6 bases, and 12 bases lay outside the gene matches. In DNA, the CDR3 is TGCGCCAGCATAAGTAGCGGGACAACGGGATACAATGAGCAGTTCTTC. Translation gives CASISSGTTGYNEQFF.

The chain links TRBV4-1 to TRBJ1-5; D remains unclear. The CDR3 spans 16 residues. Deletions cut 4 bases from V and 2 bases from J, with 15 bases between. Germline-derived CDR1 and CDR2 are MGHRA and YSYEKL. The CDR3 region is CASSPPGGEGNQPQHF. The CDR3 bases are TGCGCCAGCAGCCCCCCCGGTGGGGAGGGCAATCAGCCCCAGCATTTT.

The CDR3, as DNA: TGTGCCAGCAGCCAAGACAGGGAAGGAGCTTTCTTT. It encodes CASSQDREGAFF. The genes are TRBV3-1 (or the pseudogene TRBV3-2) and TRBJ1-1; D perhaps matches TRBD1 (5 bases). Trimming removed 0 bases at V and 10 bases at J, with 9 bases between. The CDR3 extends over 12 amino acids. Looked up from germline, CDR1 is LGHDT and CDR2 is YNNKEL (reference sequence).

This clone turned up a few times. The chain couples TRBV7-3 to TRBJ2-6, with 7 bases matching TRBD1. After removal of 7 bases from V and 0 bases from J, the junction contained 12 bases not matched to a gene. This CDR3 region has 18 residues. CDR1 and CDR2 (germline): SGHTA, FQGTGA. The CDR3 loop reads CASNKPGQPNSGANVLTF. The CDR3 DNA reads TGTGCCAGCAACAAGCCGGGACAGCCGAACTCTGGGGCCAACGTCCTGACTTTC.

This chain joins TRBV2 and TRBJ2-1; perhaps TRBD2 as D (5 bases). The CDR3 sequence is 14 residues long. Germline CDR1 reads SNHLY; CDR2 reads FYNNEI. V was shortened by 1 base and J by 13 bases, with 17 bases between the two germline ends. The CDR3 here is CASSEEMAGPGQFF. In DNA form, the CDR3 reads TGTGCCAGCAGTGAAGAGATGGCGGGCCCGGGACAGTTCTTC. Full variable domain (missing parts from reference TRBV2 and TRBJ2-1): EPEVTQTPSHQVTQMGQEVILRCVPISNHLYFYWYRQILGQKVEFLVSFYNNEISEKSEIFDDQFSVERPDGSNFTLKIRSTKLEDSAMYFCASSEEMAGPGQFFGPGTRLTVL.